This T cell receptor beta chain was observed in a study of blood T cell repertoires in COVID-19. Overall study context: COVID-19 samples collected from the United States, Italy and Spain covered acute and convalescent phases.

Source study methods: Amplification of reference gene primers was used by the study to estimate nucleated cell counts. Profiled with immunoSEQ multiplex PCR; TCRdb holds only in-frame clones, not every one. V and J calls and clone size are copied from that table; D and trimming were computed from the DNA. The sample carries 250,000 or so clones, over 75% recorded once. Adults between roughly 18 and 89 years of age took part from more than 20 US areas. Recovery meant two consecutive negative NP/OP PCR tests, professional clearance, or resolved symptoms. Germline CDR1 reads MDHEN; CDR2 reads SYDVKM. This CDR3 is 12 amino acids long. Trimming shortened V by 5 bases and J by 6 bases, and 10 bases separated the two germline ends.

The chain links TRBV28 to TRBJ1-1; no reliable D call. Sequenced input: PBMCs or T cells enriched from blood (not recorded which). This receptor was taken from a man between 40 and 49 years old who had recovered from COVID-19. The CDR3 here is CASSLRWPEAFF. CDR3 nucleotide sequence: TGTGCCAGCAGTCTGAGGTGGCCTGAAGCTTTCTTT. Combining the CDR3 with reference TRBV28 and TRBJ1-1 gives the whole variable domain DVKVTQSSRYLVKRTGEKVFLECVQDMDHENMFWYRQDPGLGLRLIYFSYDVKMKEKGDIPEGYSVSREKKERFSLILESASTNQTSMYLCASSLRWPEAFFGQGTRLTVV.